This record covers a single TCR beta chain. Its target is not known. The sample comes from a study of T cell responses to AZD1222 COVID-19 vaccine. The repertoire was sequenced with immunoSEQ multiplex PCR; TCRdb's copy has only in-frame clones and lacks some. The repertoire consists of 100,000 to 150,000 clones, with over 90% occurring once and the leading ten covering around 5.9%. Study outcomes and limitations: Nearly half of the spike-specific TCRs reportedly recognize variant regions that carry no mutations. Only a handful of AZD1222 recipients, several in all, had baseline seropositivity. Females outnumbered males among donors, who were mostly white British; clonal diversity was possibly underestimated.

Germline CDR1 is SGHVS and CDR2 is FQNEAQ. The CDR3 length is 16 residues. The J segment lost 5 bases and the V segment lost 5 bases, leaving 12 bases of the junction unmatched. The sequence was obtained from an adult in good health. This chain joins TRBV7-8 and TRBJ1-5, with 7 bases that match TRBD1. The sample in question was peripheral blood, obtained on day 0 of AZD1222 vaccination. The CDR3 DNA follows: TGTGCCAGCAGCAGGGAAGACAGGGTTCGCGATCAGCCCCAGCATTTT. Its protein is CASSREDRVRDQPQHF.